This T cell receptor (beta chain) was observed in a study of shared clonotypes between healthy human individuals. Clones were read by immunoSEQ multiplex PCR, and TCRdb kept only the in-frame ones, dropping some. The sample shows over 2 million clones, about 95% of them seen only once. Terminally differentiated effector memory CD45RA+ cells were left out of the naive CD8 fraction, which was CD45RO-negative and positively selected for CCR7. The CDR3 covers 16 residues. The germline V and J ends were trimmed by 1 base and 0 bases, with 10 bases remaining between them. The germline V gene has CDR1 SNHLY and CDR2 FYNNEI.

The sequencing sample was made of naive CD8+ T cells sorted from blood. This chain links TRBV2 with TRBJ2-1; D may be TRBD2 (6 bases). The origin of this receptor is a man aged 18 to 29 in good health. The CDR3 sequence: CASSEVVGSSYNEQFF. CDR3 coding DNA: TGTGCCAGCAGTGAAGTGGTCGGGAGCTCCTACAATGAGCAGTTCTTC.